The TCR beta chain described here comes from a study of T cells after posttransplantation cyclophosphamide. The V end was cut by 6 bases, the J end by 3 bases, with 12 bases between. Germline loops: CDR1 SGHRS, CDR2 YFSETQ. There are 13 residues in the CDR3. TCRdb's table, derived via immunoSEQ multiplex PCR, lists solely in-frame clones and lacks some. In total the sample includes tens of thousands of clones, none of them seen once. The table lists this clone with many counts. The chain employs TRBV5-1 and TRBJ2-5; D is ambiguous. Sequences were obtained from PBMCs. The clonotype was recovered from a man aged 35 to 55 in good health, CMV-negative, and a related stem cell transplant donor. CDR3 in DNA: TGCGCCAGCATCCACCGCCAGGAAGAGACCCAGTACTTC. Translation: CASIHRQEETQYF.